These T cell receptor beta chains were read from a single sample in a study of Ad26.COV2.S vaccination and SARS-CoV-2 variants. TCRdb's copy holds only in-frame clones and misses some; the assay was immunoSEQ multiplex PCR. The sample lists about 480,000 clones; approximately 90% were seen once. The starting material was peripheral blood, obtained in a trial of Ad26.COV2.S vaccine versus placebo. These receptors were obtained from a person between 18 and 59 years old who received the Ad26.COV2.S COVID-19 vaccine or a placebo. Each CDR3 is given with its conserved first and last residue. A D gene is named only where the DNA matches it firmly. Only some rows state a clone size, as once, few, many or a class for expanded clones.

TRBV28,-,TRBD1,TRBJ1-1,CASSLFPGGMGAEAFF,TGTGCCAGCAGTTTATTTCCAGGGGGCATGGGCGCTGAAGCTTTCTTT
TRBV6-6,-,-,TRBJ1-5,CASSSTVVGSNQPQHF,TGTGCCAGCAGTTCGACGGTGGTAGGTAGCAATCAGCCCCAGCATTTT
TRBV3-1/TRBV3-2,once,TRBD2,TRBJ2-7,CASSPQWGLAGLGGMEQYF,TGTGCCAGCAGCCCGCAGTGGGGACTAGCGGGACTAGGGGGGATGGAGCAGTACTTC
TRBV29-1,-,TRBD2,TRBJ2-1,CSVEDHPGGPGFF,TGCAGCGTTGAAGATCATCCGGGAGGCCCGGGGTTCTTC
TRBV13,-,TRBD2,TRBJ2-1,CASSPRSGLAGLSSAYNEQFF,TGTGCCAGCAGCCCACGGTCGGGACTAGCGGGATTGAGCTCGGCCTACAATGAGCAGTTCTTC
TRBV3-1/TRBV3-2,-,-,TRBJ2-7,CASITVEQYF,TGTGCCAGCATTACCGTGGAGCAGTACTTC
TRBV30,few,-,TRBJ1-2,CAWDRTSYGYTF,TGTGCCTGGGACAGAACCAGCTATGGCTACACCTTC
TRBV5-6,-,-,TRBJ2-2,CASSLDGRNTGELFF,TGTGCCAGCAGCTTGGACGGCAGGAACACCGGGGAGCTGTTTTTT
TRBV14,-,TRBD2,TRBJ2-3,CASSPAGAWGTDTQYF,TGTGCCAGCAGCCCAGCGGGAGCGTGGGGCACAGATACGCAGTATTTT
TRBV3-1/TRBV3-2,-,-,TRBJ1-6,CASSRYYLSGANSPLHF,TGTGCCAGCAGTCGCTATTATCTATCGGGAGCTAATTCACCCCTCCACTTT
TRBV5-4,-,TRBD1,TRBJ1-1,CASSRDRGNTEAFF,TGTGCCAGCAGCCGGGACAGGGGAAACACTGAAGCTTTCTTT
TRBV5-5,few,TRBD1,TRBJ1-2,CASSPRDRGRDGYTF,TGTGCCAGCAGCCCCAGGGACAGGGGGAGGGATGGCTACACCTTC
TRBV27,few,-,TRBJ1-1,CASMRNTEAFF,TGTGCCAGCATGAGGAACACTGAAGCTTTCTTT
TRBV14,-,TRBD2,TRBJ2-3,CASSQSVGLAGTDTQYF,TGTGCCAGCAGCCAGTCGGTCGGACTAGCGGGAACAGATACGCAGTATTTT
TRBV9,-,-,TRBJ2-5,CASASSGPGETQYF,TGTGCCAGCGCATCTAGTGGTCCAGGGGAGACCCAGTACTTC
TRBV7-9,-,-,TRBJ1-3,CASSLSSGNTIYF,TGTGCCAGCAGCTTAAGCTCTGGAAACACCATATATTTT
TRBV5-1,-,TRBD2,TRBJ2-5,CASSLALKAGAGETQYF,TGCGCCAGCAGCTTGGCCCTTAAAGCGGGAGCGGGAGAGACCCAGTACTTC
TRBV5-1,-,-,TRBJ1-2,CASSRFGSNYGYTF,TGCGCCAGCAGCCGATTCGGATCTAACTATGGCTACACCTTC
TRBV7-2,-,TRBD2,TRBJ2-1,CASSLGDRGLAGGGEQFF,TGTGCCAGCAGCTTAGGGGACAGGGGACTAGCGGGAGGGGGTGAGCAGTTCTTC
TRBV7-2,-,-,TRBJ2-4,CASSTQGGITKNIQYF,TGTGCCAGCAGCACGCAAGGGGGAATCACCAAAAACATTCAGTACTTC
TRBV7-2,-,TRBD2,TRBJ2-7,CASSRPLTSGRSYEQYF,TGTGCCAGCAGCCGCCCCTTAACTAGCGGGAGATCCTACGAGCAGTACTTC
TRBV29-1,-,-,TRBJ1-5,CSVAENQPQHF,TGCAGCGTTGCTGAGAATCAGCCCCAGCATTTT
TRBV12-3/TRBV12-4,-,-,TRBJ1-2,CASSEAATSTF,TGTGCCAGCAGCGAAGCCGCGACATCCACCTTC
TRBV11-1,-,-,TRBJ2-2,CASSLLQGTNTGELFF,TGTGCCAGCAGCTTATTACAGGGAACGAACACCGGGGAGCTGTTTTTT
TRBV28,-,-,TRBJ1-4,CASSVRGMGEKLFF,TGTGCCAGCAGTGTACGGGGGATGGGAGAAAAACTGTTTTTT
TRBV7-9,once,-,TRBJ1-2,CASSLETANYGYTF,TGTGCCAGCAGCTTAGAGACAGCTAACTATGGCTACACCTTC
TRBV7-9,-,-,TRBJ2-5,CASSFGVETQYF,TGTGCCAGCAGCTTCGGTGTGGAGACCCAGTACTTC
TRBV4-3,-,TRBD1,TRBJ1-4,CASSQGRGREEKLFF,TGCGCCAGCAGCCAAGGTAGGGGGCGCGAGGAAAAACTGTTTTTT
TRBV2,once,-,TRBJ2-7,CASSETTNRGEQYF,TGTGCCAGCAGTGAAACCACTAACCGGGGCGAGCAGTACTTC
TRBV30,-,-,TRBJ1-2,CAWSVYIGFQIYTF,TGTGCCTGGAGTGTATACATTGGTTTCCAGATCTACACCTTC
TRBV27,-,-,TRBJ1-6,CASSPHGDSPLHF,TGTGCCAGCAGTCCCCACGGGGATTCACCCCTCCACTTT
TRBV4-3,-,TRBD1,TRBJ1-4,CASSPGQGNEKLFF,TGCGCCAGCAGCCCCGGACAGGGGAATGAAAAACTGTTTTTT
TRBV28,-,-,TRBJ2-5,CASSVIGGQETQYF,TGTGCCAGCAGTGTTATCGGGGGCCAAGAGACCCAGTACTTC
TRBV2,-,-,TRBJ2-1,CASKESNLFDEQFF,TGTGCCAGCAAGGAATCAAACCTTTTCGATGAGCAGTTCTTC
TRBV7-9,few,TRBD1,TRBJ1-2,CASSSRQGFGYTF,TGTGCCAGCAGCTCCAGACAGGGGTTTGGCTACACCTTC
TRBV28,few,TRBD1,TRBJ1-1,CASLSRGRTEAFF,TGTGCCAGCTTAAGCAGGGGGCGGACTGAAGCTTTCTTT
TRBV18,-,-,TRBJ2-7,CASSFQARNEQYF,TGTGCCAGCTCTTTTCAGGCCAGAAACGAGCAGTACTTC
TRBV5-1,-,-,TRBJ1-4,CASSLGSERDIPSSGLFF,TGCGCCAGCAGCTTGGGGTCGGAGCGGGACATCCCGTCTTCTGGACTGTTTTTT
TRBV7-2,-,-,TRBJ2-7,CASSFEVVQYF,TGTGCCAGCAGCTTCGAAGTTGTGCAGTACTTC
TRBV28,-,-,TRBJ2-1,CASSATSTLANEQFF,TGTGCCAGCAGTGCAACCTCAACCCTAGCCAATGAGCAGTTCTTC
TRBV12-3/TRBV12-4,-,TRBD2,TRBJ2-5,CASTRGGGETQYF,TGTGCCAGCACGCGGGGGGGCGGAGAGACCCAGTACTTC
TRBV3-1/TRBV3-2,-,-,TRBJ2-5,CASSQVQGTAETQYF,TGTGCCAGCAGCCAAGTCCAGGGGACTGCAGAGACCCAGTACTTC
TRBV27,-,-,TRBJ1-1,CASRNRAGNTEAFF,TGTGCCAGCAGGAACAGGGCGGGGAACACTGAAGCTTTCTTT
TRBV28,-,TRBD2,TRBJ2-6,CASSLAGGRVAGANVLTF,TGTGCCAGCAGTTTAGCGGGGGGTAGGGTTGCTGGGGCCAACGTCCTGACTTTC